These T cell receptor beta chains were read from a single sample in a study of cytomegalovirus exposure and HLA in healthy donors. Assay used: immunoSEQ multiplex PCR; TCRdb lists only in-frame clones, some missing. The sample lists 90,000 to 120,000 clones, under 80% occurring once. What was sequenced was PBMCs. Receptor source: a woman between 45 and 60 years old in good health and CMV-seropositive. Both conserved end residues are trimmed from each CDR3. Fields, in order: CDR3 length, V gene, CDR3 protein.

12 | TRBV27 | ASSPGTEPIEAF
12 | TRBV30 | AWSPGTGNYGYT
15 | TRBV6-1 | ASSEEFGVGTDYGYT
13 | TRBV30 | AWSVLGTANQPQH
14 | TRBV5-4 | ASSQAGGGYYYGYT
15 | TRBV4-1 | ASSPGPPRRDNQPQH
11 | TRBV7-8 | ASSLGQINTIY
11 | TRBV6-1 | ASLLGGSYEQY
9 | TRBV7-9 | ASSLVSGYT
14 | TRBV6-1 | ASSEREVLGGYGYT
10 | TRBV28 | ASSWGVSEQF
13 | TRBV5-4 | ASSWTADHTDTQY
10 | TRBV5-1 | ASSPPGKEQY
13 | TRBV27 | ASRIRGPSNQPQH
14 | TRBV27 | ASSLFTGADPYEQY
13 | TRBV11-2 | ASSLEAPGSYEQY
14 | TRBV7-9 | ASSPPYSSGGNEQF
10 | TRBV6-5 | ATSRGPYEQY
12 | TRBV30 | AWSVTGGKSPLH
11 | TRBV7-9 | ASREGTATEAF
13 | TRBV15 | ATSRGGLGANVLT
13 | TRBV4-1 | ASSFGTSGKETQY
19 | TRBV5-1 | ASSPVPTSGRASDMFNEQF
13 | TRBV5-6 | ASSLLGSTGNTIY
12 | TRBV10-3 | AISESLYATEAF
14 | TRBV4-1 | ASSQDFGGGDSTQY
9 | TRBV29-1 | SVKEGAAAF
11 | TRBV19 | ASTPGQGGGYT
9 | TRBV6-6 | ASSPGSEAF
13 | TRBV5-6 | ASSLGRGGTETQY
12 | TRBV25-1 | ASSLAGGPYEQY
12 | TRBV23-1 | ASSPPAGEREAF